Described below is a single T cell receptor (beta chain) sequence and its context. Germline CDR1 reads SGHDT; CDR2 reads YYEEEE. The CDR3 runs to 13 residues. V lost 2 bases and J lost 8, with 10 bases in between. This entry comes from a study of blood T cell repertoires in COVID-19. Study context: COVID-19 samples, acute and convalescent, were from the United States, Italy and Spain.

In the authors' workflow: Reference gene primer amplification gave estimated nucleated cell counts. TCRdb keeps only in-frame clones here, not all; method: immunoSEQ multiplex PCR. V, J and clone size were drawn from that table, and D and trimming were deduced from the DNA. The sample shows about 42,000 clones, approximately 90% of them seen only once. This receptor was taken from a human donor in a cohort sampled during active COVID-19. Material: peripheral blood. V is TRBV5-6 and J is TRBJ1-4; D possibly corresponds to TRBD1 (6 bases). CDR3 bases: TGTGCCAGCAGCTTCAGGGGTAAAGAAAAACTGTTTTTT. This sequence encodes CASSFRGKEKLFF.